One sample yielded the 17 T cell receptor beta chains listed below, sequenced in a study of shared clonotypes between healthy human individuals. Selected positively for CCR7 and CD45RO-negative, naive CD8 cells excluded terminally differentiated effector memory CD45RA+ cells. Produced via immunoSEQ multiplex PCR; TCRdb's table is partial and in-frame only. The sample shows roughly 770,000 clones, 95% to 97% of them seen only once. Sequencing was performed on naive CD8+ T cells sorted from blood. All receptors come from a man aged 25-45 years in good health.

The DNA for the CDR3 is TGTGCCAGCAGCTCCTCTAGGGGGTACTACGAGCAGTACTTC. Protein sequence: CASSSSRGYYEQYF. The gene calls are TRBV5-4 and TRBJ2-7; D possibly corresponds to TRBD1 (6 bases). The V and J ends lost 3 bases and 3 bases respectively, with 13 bases between them. From germline, CDR1 is SGHNT and CDR2 YYREEE (reference sequence). This CDR3 spans 14 amino acids.

This clone was found once. The chain uses TRBV6-5 and TRBJ1-3, with D possibly matching TRBD1 (6 bases). V was trimmed by 5 bases and J by 4 bases, leaving 12 bases between them. CDR3 length: 14 residues. Germline V CDR1 and CDR2: MNHEY, SVGAGI. The CDR3 coding sequence is TGTGCCAGCAGTAGCCAGGGGATCGGAAACACCATATATTTT. Translating it yields CASSSQGIGNTIYF.

This clone has a handful of counts. V and J are TRBV7-9 and TRBJ1-4, with a weak D call TRBD1 (6 bases). Germline CDR1 reads SEHNR; CDR2 reads FQNEAQ (reference sequence). This CDR3 region has 14 residues. The germline V and J ends were trimmed by 8 bases and 4 bases, with 14 bases remaining between them. The CDR3 DNA reads as TGTGCCAGCTCCCTTGGACAGCATAATGAAAAACTGTTTTTT. Its translation is CASSLGQHNEKLFF.

This chain uses TRBV5-6 with TRBJ1-2; 9 nucleotides align to TRBD1. V lost 5 bases to trimming and J lost 2 bases; unmatched junction nucleotides: 10. There are 16 residues in the CDR3. The V gene's germline CDR1 is SGHDT and CDR2 YYEEEE. The CDR3 spells CASSPGQGTGNYGYTF. The CDR3 DNA reads as TGTGCCAGCAGTCCGGGCCAGGGGACAGGGAACTATGGCTACACCTTC. Together with reference TRBV5-6 and TRBJ1-2, the CDR3 gives the full variable domain: DAGVTQSPTHLIKTRGQQVTLRCSPKSGHDTVSWYQQALGQGPQFIFQYYEEEERQRGNFPDRFSGHQFPNYSSELNVNALLLGDSALYLCASSPGQGTGNYGYTFGSGTRLTVV.

For the CDR3, the DNA is TGCGCCAGCAGCCATACAGGGGGAGAAGAGCAGTACTTC. This encodes CASSHTGGEEQYF. The chain recombines TRBV4-1 with TRBJ2-7; 8 positions match TRBD1. The V gene end was trimmed by 3 bases and the J gene end by 7 bases; junction bases not matched to a gene: 5. Germline V gene lookup returns CDR1 MGHRA and CDR2 YSYEKL. CDR3 length: 13 residues.

V and J are TRBV11-2 and TRBJ2-5; TRBD2 aligns across 11 bases. V lost 5 bases to trimming and J lost 1 base; unmatched junction nucleotides: 6. The V gene's germline CDR1 is SGHAT and CDR2 FQNNGV. This CDR3 is 16 amino acids long. CDR3 protein: CASSLRLAGIQETQYF. For the CDR3, the DNA is TGTGCCAGCAGCCTAAGACTAGCGGGGATCCAAGAGACCCAGTACTTC.

V usage is TRBV5-6 and J usage is TRBJ1-2; tentative D call: TRBD1 (6 bases). V lost 5 bases, J lost 3 bases, and 8 bases lay in between. This CDR3 spans 12 amino acids. CDR1 SGHDT and CDR2 YYEEEE come from the germline V gene. In DNA, the CDR3 is TGTGCCAGCAGAGGACAGTACTATGGCTACACCTTC. It specifies CASRGQYYGYTF.

The rearrangement joins TRBV7-8 to TRBJ1-3; possible D gene TRBD1, 5 bases. CDR3 length: 17 residues. Germline loops: CDR1 SGHVS, CDR2 FQNEAQ. Trimming stripped 4 bases from V and 0 bases from J, with 16 bases between. The CDR3 DNA reads TGTGCCAGCAGCTGGAAGGGGACGGAAGGCTCTGGAAACACCATATATTTT. Translating it yields CASSWKGTEGSGNTIYF.

The chain uses TRBV7-9 and TRBJ2-3; 11 bases align to TRBD2. Germline V gives CDR1 SEHNR, CDR2 FQNEAQ (reference sequence). With 3 bases clipped from V and 4 bases from J, the junction kept 3 bases outside the gene matches. CDR3 length: 15 residues. The CDR3, as DNA: TGTGCCAGCAGCTTTAGCGGGAGGGCCTCAGATACGCAGTATTTT. It is translated as CASSFSGRASDTQYF.

The rearrangement uses TRBV5-1 and TRBJ2-7, with 8 bases fitting TRBD2. CDR1 is SGHRS, CDR2 YFSETQ, per germline. The V segment lost 3 bases and the J segment 7 bases; nucleotides outside the gene matches: 6. This CDR3 has 13 amino acids. This chain's CDR3 is CASSSPGGVEQYF. The CDR3 DNA reads as TGCGCCAGCAGCTCCCCCGGGGGGGTAGAGCAGTACTTC.

This clone was seen only once. The V call is TRBV5-1, the J call TRBJ1-1, with D unresolved. The V gene's germline CDR1 is SGHRS and CDR2 YFSETQ. This CDR3 contains 12 residues. V lost 1 base and J 5 bases, leaving 6 bases between the germline ends. In nucleotides, the CDR3 is TGCGCCAGCAGCTTGCCCGGGACTGAAGCTTTCTTT. This sequence encodes CASSLPGTEAFF. The variable domain in full, completed from reference TRBV5-1 and TRBJ1-1, reads KAGVTQTPRYLIKTRGQQVTLSCSPISGHRSVSWYQQTPGQGLQFLFEYFSETQRNKGNFPGRFSGRQFSNSRSEMNVSTLELGDSALYLCASSLPGTEAFFGQGTRLTVV.

The chain is built from TRBV7-9 and TRBJ2-3; D unresolved. This CDR3 is built from 14 residues. The germline V and J ends were trimmed by 6 bases and 2 bases, with 12 bases remaining between them. CDR1 is SEHNR, CDR2 FQNEAQ, per germline (reference sequence). The CDR3 DNA sequence: TGTGCCAGCAGATCGGCCGTCATCACAGATACGCAGTATTTT. Its protein is CASRSAVITDTQYF.

The chain is built from TRBV11-2 and TRBJ2-7; the D is unclear. The V gene's germline CDR1 is SGHAT and CDR2 FQNNGV. The CDR3 runs 14 residues. V lost 0 bases to trimming and J lost 3 bases, with 9 bases between them. The DNA of the CDR3 is TGTGCCAGCAGCTTAGATCGGTACGTCTACGAGCAGTACTTC. Translating it yields CASSLDRYVYEQYF. Combining the CDR3 with reference TRBV11-2 and TRBJ2-7 gives the whole variable domain EAGVAQSPRYKIIEKRQSVAFWCNPISGHATLYWYQQILGQGPKLLIQFQNNGVVDDSQLPKDRFSAERLKGVDSTLKIQPAKLEDSAVYLCASSLDRYVYEQYFGPGTRLTVT.

The CDR3 bases are TGTGCCAGCAGCGTAGGCGGAGTGGTAGATACGCAGTATTTT. Translation gives CASSVGGVVDTQYF. The rearrangement uses TRBV9 and TRBJ2-3; D gene unclear. Germline CDR1 reads SGDLS; CDR2 reads YYNGEE. The CDR3 covers 14 residues. V shed 0 bases and J shed 5 bases, with 10 bases lying between them.

The chain uses TRBV27 and TRBJ2-7; TRBD2 is a possible D gene (6 bases). V was clipped by 4 bases and J by 3 bases, with 13 bases between them. Germline CDR1 reads MNHEY; CDR2 reads SMNVEV (reference sequence). CDR3 length equals 14 residues. CDR3 nucleotides: TGTGCCAGCAGTTCCGCGGGGACCCGCTACGAGCAGTACTTC. It yields the protein CASSSAGTRYEQYF.

This chain joins TRBV6-5 and TRBJ2-3; tentatively, D is TRBD2 (6 bases). CDR1 is MNHEY, CDR2 SVGAGI, per germline. V was cut by 0 bases and J by 0 bases, with 7 bases left in between. This CDR3 comprises 15 residues. CDR3 loop: CASSYSAGSTDTQYF. Here the CDR3 DNA reads TGTGCCAGCAGTTACTCGGCGGGAAGCACAGATACGCAGTATTTT.

The V call is TRBV7-8, the J call TRBJ2-7, with D unclear. V lost 1 base and J lost 3, with 7 bases in between. CDR3 length equals 13 residues. In germline, CDR1 is SGHVS, CDR2 FQNEAQ. As DNA, the CDR3 is TGTGCCAGCAGCTTAGAGTTATACTACGAGCAGTACTTC. It encodes CASSLELYYEQYF.